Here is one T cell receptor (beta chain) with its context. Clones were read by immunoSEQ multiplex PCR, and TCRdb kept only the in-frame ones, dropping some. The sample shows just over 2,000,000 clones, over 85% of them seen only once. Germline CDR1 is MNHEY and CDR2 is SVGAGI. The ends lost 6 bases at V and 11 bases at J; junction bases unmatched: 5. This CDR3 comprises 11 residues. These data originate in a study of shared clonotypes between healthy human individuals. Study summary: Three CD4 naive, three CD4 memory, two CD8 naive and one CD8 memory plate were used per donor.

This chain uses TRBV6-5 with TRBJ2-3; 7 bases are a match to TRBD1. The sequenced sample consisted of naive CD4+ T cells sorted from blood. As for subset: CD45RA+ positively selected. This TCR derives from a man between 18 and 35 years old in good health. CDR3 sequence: CASSNRDRQYF. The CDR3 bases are TGTGCCAGCAGCAACCGGGACAGGCAGTATTTT.